The 16 T cell receptor beta chains below come from one sample, sequenced in a study of T cell repertoires in ileal Crohn's disease. Profiling relied on immunoSEQ multiplex PCR, and the TCRdb table lists in-frame clones only, not all of them. Of over 4,500 clones in the sample, approximately 72% were seen once. The source material was ileal tissue. These receptors all come from an adult with Crohn's disease.

The chain uses TRBV11-2 and TRBJ2-7; D possibly corresponds to TRBD1 (5 bases). Germline values: CDR1 SGHAT, CDR2 FQNNGV. V shed 1 base and J shed 4 bases, with 14 bases lying between them. The CDR3 is 15 amino acids. Here the CDR3 reads CASSLGQTSTYEQYF. In DNA form, the CDR3 reads TGTGCCAGCAGCTTAGGACAGACTTCAACATACGAGCAGTACTTC.

This clone has just one count. The chain combines TRBV7-9 with TRBJ2-1; D is perhaps TRBD2 (5 bases). The CDR3 extends over 15 amino acids. V lost 5 bases, J lost 5 bases, and 16 bases lay in between. In germline, CDR1 is SEHNR, CDR2 FQNEAQ (reference sequence). The CDR3 region is CASSVPKDSNNEQFF. The CDR3 region has the DNA TGTGCCAGCAGCGTTCCAAAGGACTCAAACAATGAGCAGTTCTTC.

This clone was seen once. As DNA, the CDR3 is TGTGCCAGCAGTTTACCTACAGGGGCAGCTTTCTTT. Translated, it gives CASSLPTGAAFF. The V and J genes are TRBV28 and TRBJ1-1, with 7 bases fitting TRBD1. V lost 2 bases, J lost 10 bases, and 4 bases stayed unmatched. Germline-derived CDR1 and CDR2 are MDHEN and SYDVKM. The CDR3 has 12 amino acids.

The chain recombines TRBV6-6 with TRBJ1-5; 8 bases line up with TRBD1. V shed 5 bases and J 2 bases; nucleotides not matched to a gene: 5. Per the germline V gene, CDR1 is MNHNY and CDR2 is SVGAGI (reference sequence). The CDR3 extends over 15 amino acids. This CDR3 reads CASSPPGGGNQPQHF. The CDR3, as DNA: TGTGCCAGCAGTCCCCCAGGGGGCGGCAATCAGCCCCAGCATTTT.

The chain employs TRBV2 and TRBJ1-5; no definite D call. Between the trimmed V and J ends, which lost 8 bases and 2 bases, there was a span of 10 bases. CDR3 length: 13 amino acids. The V gene's germline CDR1 is SNHLY and CDR2 FYNNEI. CDR3 DNA: TGTGCCAGCGTCGCAGGCCGCAATCAGCCCCAGCATTTT. The encoded protein is CASVAGRNQPQHF.

This clone was counted only a few times. In nucleotides, the CDR3 is TGTGCCATCAGTGAGTCGGAGAAGCCTAACTATGGCTACACCTTC. This codes for CAISESEKPNYGYTF. The chain joins TRBV10-3 to TRBJ1-2; unclear D gene. CDR1 and CDR2 from the germline V gene are ENHRY and SYGVKD. This CDR3 has 15 residues. V was shortened by 0 bases and J by 0 bases, with 8 bases between the two germline ends.

This clone has just a few counts. The chain recombines TRBV5-4 with TRBJ1-4; D possibly corresponds to TRBD1 (6 bases). CDR3 size: 16 residues. Trimming left V 3 bases short and J 3 bases short, with 15 bases between. Germline assignment: CDR1 SGHNT and CDR2 YYREEE (reference sequence). The CDR3 DNA reads TGTGCCAGCAGCTCGAGCACAGGGAGCCCTAATGAAAAACTGTTTTTT. This sequence encodes CASSSSTGSPNEKLFF.

This clone was detected a few times. The V and J genes are TRBV4-3 and TRBJ1-3; tentatively, D is TRBD1 (5 bases). CDR3 length: 17 amino acids. Trimming left V 4 bases short and J 4 bases short, with 20 bases between. Germline CDR1 reads LGHNA; CDR2 reads YSLEER. Written as DNA, the CDR3 is TGCGCCAGCAGCCGATCGGCCCAGGGAACGGCCGGAAACACCATATATTTT. It encodes CASSRSAQGTAGNTIYF.

The sample holds a few counts of this clone. V and J are TRBV6-5 and TRBJ1-1; 8 positions match TRBD1. The germline gives CDR1 MNHEY, CDR2 SVGAGI. After removal of 6 bases from V and 1 base from J, the junction contained 7 bases not matched to a gene. This CDR3 has 15 residues. This CDR3 is CASRLSGTGNTEAFF. CDR3 DNA sequence: TGTGCCAGCAGATTATCCGGGACAGGGAACACTGAAGCTTTCTTT.

Worth noting for this clone: A read error may produce the germline difference seen at one junction end. The chain is built from TRBV19 and TRBJ2-1, with TRBD2 matching 11 bases. CDR3 size: 15 residues. The V gene's germline CDR1 is LNHDA and CDR2 SQIVND (reference sequence). Here the CDR3 reads CASRIAGGTYNEQFF. The CDR3 DNA is TGTGCCAGTAGAATAGCGGGAGGGACCTACAATGAGCAGTTCTTC.

The chain joins TRBV5-1 to TRBJ1-1, with 8 bases lining up with TRBD1. Germline V gives CDR1 SGHRS, CDR2 YFSETQ. V dropped 4 bases and J dropped 10; count of bases not matched to a gene: 12. CDR3 length equals 14 residues. The CDR3 protein is CASSLDDRGGGAFF. As DNA, the CDR3 is TGCGCCAGCAGCCTTGATGACAGGGGTGGAGGAGCTTTCTTT.

The chain employs TRBV6-5 and TRBJ1-1; D is unclear. This CDR3 is 12 amino acids long. CDR1 is MNHEY, CDR2 SVGAGI, per germline. The V end was cut by 7 bases, the J end by 6 bases, with 12 bases between. The CDR3 region has the DNA TGTGCCAGCATCGATACAGCCTCTGAAGCTTTCTTT. Amino acid sequence: CASIDTASEAFF.

J is TRBJ1-1 and V is TRBV2, with TRBD1 identical over 11 bases. CDR1 is SNHLY, CDR2 FYNNEI, per germline. The trim removed 6 bases at V and 6 bases at J, leaving 0 bases unmatched. The CDR3 loop spans 12 amino acids. Here the CDR3 reads CASRGQGAEAFF. CDR3 coding DNA: TGTGCCAGCAGGGGACAGGGGGCTGAAGCTTTCTTT.

The chain links TRBV7-2 to TRBJ2-3; 8 bases map to TRBD2. V lost 1 base to trimming and J lost 2 bases; unmatched junction nucleotides: 5. The germline CDR1 and CDR2 sequences are SGHTA and FQGNSA. The length of the CDR3 is 16 residues. DNA for the CDR3: TGTGCCAGCAGCTTAGATAGCGGGACATACACAGATACGCAGTATTTT. Protein: CASSLDSGTYTDTQYF.

The chain is built from TRBV7-6 and TRBJ2-3; 10 positions agree with TRBD2. J was trimmed by 1 base and V by 6 bases; bases with no gene match: 7. Germline lookup yields CDR1 SGHVS and CDR2 FNYEAQ. The CDR3 length is 16 residues. CDR3 coding DNA: TGTGCCAGCAGTGAGCTTCTAGCGGGGGGCACAGATACGCAGTATTTT. Protein sequence: CASSELLAGGTDTQYF.

The V and J genes are TRBV9 and TRBJ2-5; 9 nucleotides agree with TRBD1. The DNA end is more similar to TRBJ2-7, so the J call may be wrong. Germline CDR1 is SGDLS and CDR2 is YYNGEE. This CDR3 has 16 residues. The DNA of the CDR3 is TGTGCCAGCAGCGAACTTCCGGGACAGGGACCCTACGAGCAGTACTTC. Protein: CASSELPGQGPYEQYF.